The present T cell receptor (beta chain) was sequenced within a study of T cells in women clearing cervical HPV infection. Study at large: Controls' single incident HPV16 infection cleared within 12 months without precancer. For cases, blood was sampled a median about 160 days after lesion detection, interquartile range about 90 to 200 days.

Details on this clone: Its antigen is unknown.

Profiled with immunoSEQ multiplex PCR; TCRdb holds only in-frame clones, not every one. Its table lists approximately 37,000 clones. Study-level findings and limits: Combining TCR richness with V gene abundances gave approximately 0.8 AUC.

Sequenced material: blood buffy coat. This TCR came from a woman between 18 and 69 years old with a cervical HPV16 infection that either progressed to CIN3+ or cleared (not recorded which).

The covered CDR3 bases are TGTGCCAGCATCTCCCGGACAGGCAGTCAGCCC. Amino acids: CASISRTGSQP. Given in full, the CDR3 is CASISRTGSQPQHF. The chain has TRBV5-8 and TRBJ1-5; 7 positions match TRBD1. The read ends 3 residues early relative to the CDR3; the germline J gene fills the gap. The CDR3 consists of 14 residues. Looked up from germline, CDR1 is SGHTS and CDR2 is YDEGEE. V lost 6 bases, J lost 6 bases, and 9 bases stayed unmatched. Variable domain in full (rest from reference TRBV5-8 and TRBJ1-5): EAGVTQSPTHLIKTRGQQATLRCSPISGHTSVYWYQQALGLGLQFLLWYDEGEERNRGNFPPRFSGRQFPNYSSELNVNALELEDSALYLCASISRTGSQPQHFGDGTRLSIL.